This T cell receptor beta chain came from a study of OX40 agonist ivuxolimab in advanced cancers. Study-level information: Patients undergoing dose escalation presented with hepatocellular carcinoma, melanoma, renal cell or head and neck cancer.

Study-wide findings and caveats: At doses 0.1 to 3.0 mg/kg, CD4+ and CD8+ clones expanded.

Of note for this clone: Its antigen remains unidentified.

The CDR3 sequence is 14 residues long. Germline values: CDR1 SGHNT, CDR2 YYREEE (reference sequence). Trimming took 0 bases from V and 4 from J, leaving 10 bases between them. Sequencing used immunoSEQ multiplex PCR; TCRdb keeps in-frame clones, though not all of them. Among 94,000 or so clones listed, 84% were seen once. The rearrangement uses TRBV5-4 and TRBJ1-2; no reliable D call. The sequences come from CD4+ or CD8+ T cells sorted from blood, collected in a trial of the OX40 agonist ivuxolimab. This receptor was taken from an adult with an advanced solid tumor such as melanoma, head and neck, liver or kidney cancer. The CDR3 region is CASSLDADSYGYTF. Here the CDR3 DNA reads TGTGCCAGCAGCTTGGATGCGGATTCCTATGGCTACACCTTC. Full variable domain (rest looked up from reference TRBV5-4 and TRBJ1-2): ETGVTQSPTHLIKTRGQQVTLRCSSQSGHNTVSWYQQALGQGPQFIFQYYREEENGRGNFPPRFSGLQFPNYSSELNVNALELDDSALYLCASSLDADSYGYTFGSGTRLTVV.